Shown below are 26 T cell receptor beta chains from a single sample sequenced in a study of cytotoxic CD8 clonotypes in ibrutinib-treated CLL. TCRdb keeps only in-frame clones here, not all; method: immunoSEQ multiplex PCR. Of a few hundred thousand clones in the sample, roughly 79% were seen once. Sequenced here: PBMCs, sampled before ibrutinib treatment. The receptors stem from a human donor with chronic lymphocytic leukemia.

The chain combines TRBV12-5 with TRBJ2-1; D may be TRBD1 or TRBD2 (5 bases each). V was trimmed by 4 bases and J by 2 bases, leaving 15 bases between them. CDR1 is LGHNT and CDR2 is FRNRAP in the germline V gene. This CDR3 region has 16 residues. The CDR3 protein is CASGSQGAPPYNEQFF. CDR3 bases: TGTGCTAGTGGTTCCCAGGGAGCCCCCCCCTACAATGAGCAGTTCTTC.

The chain combines TRBV28 with TRBJ2-1; 8 bases are a match to TRBD1. The J segment lost 11 bases and the V segment lost 5 bases, leaving 14 bases of the junction unmatched. This CDR3 is built from 15 residues. CDR1 and CDR2 from the germline V gene are MDHEN and SYDVKM. CDR3: CASSPHTGDRLKQFF. In DNA, the CDR3 is TGTGCCAGCAGTCCCCACACAGGGGACAGGTTGAAGCAGTTCTTC.

The chain links TRBV28 to TRBJ2-1, with 7 bases matching TRBD2. CDR1 is MDHEN, CDR2 SYDVKM, per germline. V was pared by 4 bases and J by 1 base, with 25 bases of the junction left unmatched. This CDR3 region has 22 residues. This chain's CDR3 is CASSYPSQWREPDTQSYNEQFF. CDR3 coding DNA: TGTGCCAGCAGTTACCCCTCCCAGTGGCGGGAGCCCGATACACAATCCTACAATGAGCAGTTCTTC.

J is TRBJ1-2 and V is TRBV5-4; 7 nucleotides align to TRBD1. The CDR3 has 14 amino acids. V was pared by 3 bases and J by 6 bases, with 8 bases of the junction left unmatched. Germline V gene data show CDR1 as SGHNT and CDR2 as YYREEE (reference sequence). In DNA form, the CDR3 reads TGTGCCAGCAGCTCGCTTTTACAGGGGAATGGCTACACCTTC. Translating it yields CASSSLLQGNGYTF.

In its sample, this clone was seen a few times. CDR3 region: CASRGNTGPGNQPQHF. The CDR3 coding sequence is TGTGCCAGTAGGGGTAACACAGGGCCGGGCAATCAGCCCCAGCATTTT. The gene calls are TRBV19 and TRBJ1-5; TRBD1 might be the D (6 bases). The CDR3 totals 16 residues. V dropped 6 bases and J dropped 2 bases, with 17 bases sitting between them. Germline V gene data show CDR1 as LNHDA and CDR2 as SQIVND (reference sequence).

The chain is built from TRBV30 and TRBJ1-4, with 9 positions matching TRBD1. Trimming at V came to 3 bases and at J to 5 bases, leaving 7 bases not matched to a gene. Germline assignment: CDR1 GTSNPN and CDR2 SVGIG (reference sequence). The CDR3 has 15 residues. The CDR3 bases are TGTGCCTGGAGGGGATTGACAGGGGGGAATGAAAAACTGTTTTTT. This encodes CAWRGLTGGNEKLFF.

The V and J genes are TRBV12-5 and TRBJ2-7; TRBD2 is a possible D gene (5 bases). From germline, CDR1 is LGHNT and CDR2 FRNRAP. Trimming left V 2 bases short and J 2 bases short, with 13 bases between. The CDR3 is 15 amino acids. CDR3: CASGLLPDGTYEQYF. For the CDR3, the DNA is TGTGCTAGTGGTTTGCTACCGGACGGGACCTACGAGCAGTACTTC.

The chain is built from TRBV15 and TRBJ1-5, with TRBD1 identical over 8 bases. Germline V gives CDR1 LNHNV, CDR2 YYDKDF (reference sequence). This CDR3 region has 14 residues. The trim removed 3 bases at V and 3 bases at J, leaving 1 base unmatched. The CDR3: CATSRDRANQPQHF. CDR3 DNA sequence: TGTGCCACCAGCAGGGACAGGGCCAATCAGCCCCAGCATTTT.

In its sample, this clone was seen once. The chain joins TRBV6-5 to TRBJ1-4, with 7 bases that match TRBD1. This CDR3 is built from 15 residues. Unmatched junction bases numbered 6, after V lost 4 bases and J lost 4 bases. CDR1 and CDR2 from the germline V gene are MNHEY and SVGAGI. The CDR3 bases are TGTGCCAGCAGTTCTCCGCAGGGGGATAATGAAAAACTGTTTTTT. This sequence encodes CASSSPQGDNEKLFF.

This chain links TRBV25-1 with TRBJ2-7, with 7 bases aligning to TRBD1. The V and J ends lost 5 bases and 3 bases, in that order; junction bases with no gene match: 7. Germline loops: CDR1 MGHDK, CDR2 SYGVNS. CDR3 size: 14 residues. CDR3 sequence (DNA): TGTGCCAGCAGTCCGACAGGGCTCGGCTACGAGCAGTACTTC. Translated, it gives CASSPTGLGYEQYF.

The chain is built from TRBV29-1 and TRBJ1-3; maybe TRBD1 (6 bases). This CDR3 comprises 14 residues. The V end was cut by 6 bases, the J end by 0 bases, with 12 bases between. Per the germline V gene, CDR1 is SQVTM and CDR2 is ANQGSEA. The CDR3 coding sequence is TGCAGCGTACACGACAGGAGCTCTGGAAACACCATATATTTT. Its translation is CSVHDRSSGNTIYF.

The chain uses TRBV12-5 and TRBJ1-5; no firm D call. The CDR3 consists of 16 residues. Germline V gene lookup returns CDR1 LGHNT and CDR2 FRNRAP. Trimming left V 6 bases short and J 4 bases short, with 19 bases between. DNA for the CDR3: TGTGCTAGTGGCCCTGACGTCGGGGTACAAAATCAGCCCCAGCATTTT. This encodes CASGPDVGVQNQPQHF. Using reference TRBV12-5 and TRBJ1-5 for the parts outside the CDR3, the full variable domain is DARVTQTPRHKVTEMGQEVTMRCQPILGHNTVFWYRQTMMQGLELLAYFRNRAPLDDSGMPKDRFSAEMPDATLATLKIQPSEPRDSAVYFCASGPDVGVQNQPQHFGDGTRLSIL.

This clone was counted a single time. V and J are TRBV5-4 and TRBJ1-2; D ambiguous. The CDR3 contains 13 residues. With 5 bases removed from V and 4 bases from J, the gap between germline ends came to 12 bases. Germline V CDR1 and CDR2: SGHNT, YYREEE (reference sequence). The CDR3 region is CASSVRYSYGYTF. CDR3 coding DNA: TGTGCCAGCAGTGTCAGATATAGCTATGGCTACACCTTC.

This clone was detected once. The chain has TRBV5-6 and TRBJ1-1, with 9 bases lining up with TRBD1. Germline assignment: CDR1 SGHDT and CDR2 YYEEEE. The CDR3 extends over 12 amino acids. V was pared by 4 bases and J by 6 bases, with 1 base of the junction left unmatched. CDR3 nucleotide sequence: TGTGCCAGCAGCCGGACAGGGGCTGAAGCTTTCTTT. Protein sequence: CASSRTGAEAFF.

A single count supports this clone. The chain couples TRBV29-1 to TRBJ1-1; D is perhaps TRBD1 (5 bases). V was pared by 2 bases and J by 0 bases, with 16 bases between. Germline lookup yields CDR1 SQVTM and CDR2 ANQGSEA. The CDR3 loop spans 16 amino acids. This CDR3 is CSVESRGPDLNTEAFF. As DNA, the CDR3 is TGCAGCGTTGAATCTAGGGGACCCGATCTGAACACTGAAGCTTTCTTT.

V is TRBV29-1 and J is TRBJ1-1; 7 bases match TRBD1. Germline CDR1 SQVTM, CDR2 ANQGSEA. V lost 5 bases and J lost 3; bases outside the gene matches: 9. This CDR3 is built from 14 residues. The CDR3 loop reads CSVTKGALDTEAFF. The CDR3 nucleotides read TGCAGCGTTACTAAGGGGGCGCTGGACACTGAAGCTTTCTTT.

This clone was seen only once. The genes are TRBV5-1 and TRBJ2-3; D is unresolved. The CDR3 extends over 12 amino acids. Germline V gene sequence: CDR1 SGHRS, CDR2 YFSETQ. The V end was cut by 0 bases, the J end by 2 bases, with 1 base between. The CDR3 region is CASSLATDTQYF. DNA for the CDR3: TGCGCCAGCAGCTTGGCCACAGATACGCAGTATTTT. Combining the CDR3 with reference TRBV5-1 and TRBJ2-3 gives the whole variable domain KAGVTQTPRYLIKTRGQQVTLSCSPISGHRSVSWYQQTPGQGLQFLFEYFSETQRNKGNFPGRFSGRQFSNSRSEMNVSTLELGDSALYLCASSLATDTQYFGPGTRLTVL.

This clone showed up just a few times. The chain has TRBV4-1 and TRBJ1-5, with TRBD1 matching 9 bases. CDR3 size: 16 residues. After removal of 3 bases from V and 6 bases from J, the junction contained 9 bases not matched to a gene. Germline CDR1 is MGHRA and CDR2 is YSYEKL. The CDR3 loop is CASSQPTGGNGQPQHF. CDR3 nucleotides: TGCGCCAGCAGCCAGCCGACAGGGGGGAATGGTCAGCCCCAGCATTTT.

On this clone itself: Other DNA sequences in this specimen translate into the identical CDR3. The V call is TRBV29-1, the J call TRBJ2-3, with D perhaps matching TRBD1 or TRBD2 (5 bases each). Germline V lookup: CDR1 SQVTM, CDR2 ANQGSEA. Between the trimmed V and J ends, which lost 2 bases and 0 bases, there was a span of 9 bases. CDR3 size: 14 residues. The CDR3 DNA reads as TGCAGCGTTGAATTAGGGACGAGCACAGATACGCAGTATTTT. It translates to CSVELGTSTDTQYF.

This rearrangement joins TRBV29-1 to TRBJ2-5; possible D gene TRBD2, 5 bases. CDR3 length equals 13 residues. The germline CDR1 and CDR2 sequences are SQVTM and ANQGSEA. The V end lost 6 bases, the J end lost 0 bases, and 11 bases lay between the germline ends. The chain's CDR3 is CSVSRGNQETQYF. In DNA, the CDR3 is TGCAGCGTCAGCCGGGGAAACCAAGAGACCCAGTACTTC.

The CDR3: CASSASGNTEAFF. CDR3 in DNA: TGCGCCAGCAGCGCGTCTGGGAACACTGAAGCTTTCTTT. J is TRBJ1-1 and V is TRBV5-1, with unresolved D. There are 13 residues in the CDR3. Germline values: CDR1 SGHRS, CDR2 YFSETQ. V gave up 4 bases and J gave up 1 base, with 8 bases separating them.

The chain employs TRBV5-1 and TRBJ2-7; 10 nucleotides match TRBD1. Germline V gene data show CDR1 as SGHRS and CDR2 as YFSETQ. There are 14 residues in the CDR3. The J segment lost 6 bases and the V segment lost 4 bases, leaving 7 bases of the junction unmatched. The CDR3 DNA sequence: TGCGCCAGCAGCCCCGTTGGGACAGGGGTCGAGCAGTACTTC. Translating it yields CASSPVGTGVEQYF.

Written as DNA, the CDR3 is TGTGCCAGCAGCCCGACTAGCGGAGGGACCTACGAGCAGTACTTC. Translation: CASSPTSGGTYEQYF. The chain joins TRBV6-5 to TRBJ2-7; 9 positions agree with TRBD2. J gave up 2 bases and V 6 bases, and 8 bases lay outside the gene matches. CDR3 length: 15 amino acids. Per germline, CDR1 MNHEY and CDR2 SVGAGI.

V gene TRBV19 combines with J gene TRBJ1-5; the D gene is possibly TRBD1 (5 bases). V was cut by 4 bases and J by 1 base, with 17 bases left in between. This CDR3 is built from 17 residues. Germline lookup yields CDR1 LNHDA and CDR2 SQIVND (reference sequence). This chain's CDR3 is CASSTRGLSLSNQPQHF. Here the CDR3 DNA reads TGTGCCAGTAGTACAAGGGGCCTCTCCTTAAGCAATCAGCCCCAGCATTTT.

For the CDR3, the DNA is TGTGCCAGCAGTTACTCGCTCGAGACCGTCTATGGCTACACCTTC. It codes for CASSYSLETVYGYTF. V usage is TRBV6-5 and J usage is TRBJ1-2; D remains ambiguous. The germline V gene has CDR1 MNHEY and CDR2 SVGAGI. The CDR3 contains 15 residues. V was shortened by 0 bases and J by 4 bases, with 12 bases between the two germline ends.

The V and J genes are TRBV6-5 and TRBJ1-2; 8 nucleotides align to TRBD1. The CDR3 length is 13 residues. Looked up from germline, CDR1 is MNHEY and CDR2 is SVGAGI. Trimming took 10 bases from V and 8 from J; bases not matched to a gene: 12. DNA of the CDR3: TGTGCCATCAGACCGCAGGGGGCGGCAGGCTACACCTTC. Translation: CAIRPQGAAGYTF.